A single sample gave rise to the 32 T cell receptor beta chains below, sequenced in a study of shared clonotypes between healthy human individuals. Assay: immunoSEQ multiplex PCR; the TCRdb copy retains only in-frame clones and omits some. The sample records approximately 940,000 clones, about three quarters being singletons. Material: memory CD4+ T cells sorted from blood. Subset indicated: CD45RA-negative fraction. These receptor sequences come from a man between 18 and 35 years old in good health.

V is TRBV10-2 and J is TRBJ2-1, with D hard to call. The germline V gene encodes CDR1 WSHSY and CDR2 SAAADI. This CDR3 is 11 amino acids long. V lost 3 bases and J 6 bases, leaving 3 bases between the germline ends. In DNA form, the CDR3 reads TGCGCCAGCAGTGAATTCAATGAGCAGTTCTTC. Amino acid sequence: CASSEFNEQFF.

This clone was detected many times. This rearrangement joins TRBV18 to TRBJ2-7, with a tentative D call TRBD1 (6 bases). Germline assignment: CDR1 KGHSH and CDR2 LQKENI. The CDR3 is 15 amino acids. The V gene lost 1 base and the J gene lost 4 bases, with 14 bases spanning the gap. The CDR3 protein is CASSPQGAGAYEQYF. The CDR3 region has the DNA TGTGCCAGCTCACCACAAGGAGCAGGGGCATACGAGCAGTACTTC.

The rearrangement links TRBV18 to TRBJ1-3; maybe TRBD1 (5 bases). Germline V gene lookup returns CDR1 KGHSH and CDR2 LQKENI. Trimming removed 3 bases at V and 2 bases at J, with 11 bases between. The CDR3 is 15 amino acids. CDR3 sequence reads: CASSPPTVTGNTIYF. The CDR3 DNA is TGTGCCAGCTCACCGCCGACAGTTACTGGAAACACCATATATTTT.

The chain uses TRBV10-2 and TRBJ2-7, with 8 bases aligning to TRBD1. J gave up 4 bases and V 8 bases, and 7 bases lay outside the gene matches. CDR1 WSHSY and CDR2 SAAADI come from the germline V gene. The CDR3 loop spans 13 amino acids. The CDR3 loop reads CASLQGDRYEQYF. CDR3 DNA: TGCGCCAGCCTACAGGGGGATCGGTACGAGCAGTACTTC.

This clone was seen once. This chain uses TRBV9 with TRBJ2-1, with D hard to call. Trimming left V 1 base short and J 0 bases short, with 8 bases between. This CDR3 is 15 amino acids long. The germline V gene has CDR1 SGDLS and CDR2 YYNGEE. The CDR3 region has the DNA TGTGCCAGCAGCGTATGGCGTAGCTCCTACAATGAGCAGTTCTTC. It is translated as CASSVWRSSYNEQFF.

The chain has TRBV25-1 and TRBJ2-7; 7 nucleotides match TRBD2. Trimming cost V 10 bases and J 6 bases; bases outside gene matches: 6. The CDR3 loop spans 11 amino acids. Germline CDR1 reads MGHDK; CDR2 reads SYGVNS. CDR3 sequence (DNA): TGTGCCACCCGGATAGCGGGCGAGCAGTACTTC. It yields the protein CATRIAGEQYF.

This clone turned up a few times. V is TRBV30 and J is TRBJ2-1; D may be TRBD2 (6 bases). Germline V CDR1 and CDR2: GTSNPN, SVGIG (reference sequence). V lost 4 bases and J 5 bases, leaving 12 bases between the germline ends. The CDR3 covers 13 residues. The CDR3 DNA follows: TGTGCCTGGACCCGCGGGAACGACAATGAGCAGTTCTTC. Translating it yields CAWTRGNDNEQFF.

The genes are TRBV19 and TRBJ1-1, with D perhaps TRBD1 (6 bases). V dropped 9 bases and J dropped 0 bases, with 17 bases sitting between them. Germline V gives CDR1 LNHDA, CDR2 SQIVND (reference sequence). The CDR3 totals 15 residues. The CDR3 region is CASGQPLVMNTEAFF. The DNA of the CDR3 is TGTGCCAGCGGACAGCCCCTTGTTATGAACACTGAAGCTTTCTTT.

This chain joins TRBV19 and TRBJ1-2; D possibly corresponds to TRBD1 (5 bases). Looked up from germline, CDR1 is LNHDA and CDR2 is SQIVND (reference sequence). V dropped 6 bases and J dropped 4 bases, with 15 bases sitting between them. The CDR3 loop spans 14 amino acids. The CDR3 is CASSTSGATYGYTF. For the CDR3, the DNA is TGTGCCAGTAGCACCTCCGGGGCGACCTATGGCTACACCTTC. The entire variable domain, with the rest obtained from reference TRBV19 and TRBJ1-2, is as follows: DGGITQSPKYLFRKEGQNVTLSCEQNLNHDAMYWYRQDPGQGLRLIYYSQIVNDFQKGDIAEGYSVSREKKESFPLTVTSAQKNPTAFYLCASSTSGATYGYTFGSGTRLTVV.

The chain joins TRBV27 to TRBJ1-4; D gene uncertain. Germline V gives CDR1 MNHEY, CDR2 SMNVEV (reference sequence). V was shortened by 3 bases and J by 0 bases, with 5 bases between the two germline ends. The CDR3 consists of 14 residues. The DNA for the CDR3 is TGTGCCAGCAGTTTGGAGGCAACTAATGAAAAACTGTTTTTT. Translating gives CASSLEATNEKLFF. The full variable domain, rest sourced from reference TRBV27 and TRBJ1-4, is EAQVTQNPRYLITVTGKKLTVTCSQNMNHEYMSWYRQDPGLGLRQIYYSMNVEVTDKGDVPEGYKVSRKEKRNFPLILESPSPNQTSLYFCASSLEATNEKLFFGSGTQLSVL.

Details on this clone: A much bigger clone sits one base away, suggesting this may be a read error. The V gene is TRBV7-7, the J gene TRBJ1-1; D is ambiguous. The CDR3 is made up of 13 amino acids. Germline V gives CDR1 SSHAT, CDR2 FNYEAQ (reference sequence). The CDR3 protein is CASSFSQNTEAFF. In DNA, the CDR3 is TGTGCTAGCAGCTTCAGCCAGAACACTGAAGCTTTCTTT. Full variable domain (outside the CDR3, taken from reference TRBV7-7 and TRBJ1-1): GAGVSQSPRYKVTKRGQDVTLRCDPISSHATLYWYQQALGQGPEFLTYFNYEAQPDKSGLPSDRFSAERPEGSISTLTIQRTEQRDSAMYRCASSFSQNTEAFFGQGTRLTVV.

The chain joins TRBV5-7 to TRBJ2-7, with 7 bases that match TRBD2. TRBV5-7 is reported as an ORF; its role is uncertain. The CDR3 contains 15 residues. The V segment lost 0 bases and the J segment 5 bases; nucleotides outside the gene matches: 8. The chain's CDR3 is CASSLAIRSGDEQYF. The CDR3 bases are TGTGCCAGCAGCTTGGCGATCAGGAGCGGGGACGAGCAGTACTTC.

The chain recombines TRBV6-5 with TRBJ2-1; maybe TRBD2 (6 bases). CDR1 MNHEY and CDR2 SVGAGI come from the germline V gene. The CDR3 covers 15 residues. The ends were cut back, 7 bases at V and 0 bases at J, with 13 bases in the middle. DNA of the CDR3: TGTGCCAGCAACACCGGGACTTCCTCCTACAATGAGCAGTTCTTC. This translates into CASNTGTSSYNEQFF.

V is TRBV4-1 and J is TRBJ2-3, with 8 bases identical to TRBD2. With V trimmed by 1 base and J by 2 bases, 11 bases remained unmatched. The CDR3 is 18 residues long. From germline, CDR1 is MGHRA and CDR2 YSYEKL. The CDR3 loop reads CASSQVGVGTSFTDTQYF. CDR3 nucleotide sequence: TGCGCCAGCAGCCAAGTCGGTGTTGGGACTAGTTTCACAGATACGCAGTATTTT.

V usage is TRBV21-1 and J usage is TRBJ2-7; the tabulated D call, TRBD1, remains unverified against the DNA. TRBV21-1 is described as a pseudogene. The length of the CDR3 is 18 residues. For the CDR3, the DNA is TGTGCCAGCAGCCCCTCCAACGAGGACAGGTCTTTAAGCCACGAGCAGTACTTC. This translates into CASSPSNEDRSLSHEQYF.

This chain joins TRBV5-6 and TRBJ2-2; 10 positions agree with TRBD1. The germline V gene encodes CDR1 SGHDT and CDR2 YYEEEE. This CDR3 is built from 15 residues. The V and J ends lost 4 bases and 7 bases, in that order; junction bases with no gene match: 7. The DNA of the CDR3 is TGTGCCAGCAGCCCCCGACAGGGGGCAAACGGGGAGCTGTTTTTT. It is translated as CASSPRQGANGELFF.

This chain connects TRBV5-1 to TRBJ1-6, with D possibly matching TRBD1 (6 bases). CDR1 and CDR2 from the germline V gene are SGHRS and YFSETQ. Trimming removed 0 bases at V and 9 bases at J, with 13 bases between. The CDR3 has 15 amino acids. The CDR3 DNA reads as TGCGCCAGCAGCTTGGTCGCAGGGGTGGCTTCACCCCTCCACTTT. Its protein product is CASSLVAGVASPLHF.

This rearrangement joins TRBV7-9 to TRBJ2-1; possibly TRBD1 for D (5 bases). The germline gives CDR1 SEHNR, CDR2 FQNEAQ (reference sequence). V gave up 0 bases and J gave up 8 bases, with 14 bases separating them. This CDR3 is 15 amino acids long. This CDR3 reads CASSLAQGFLDEQFF. The CDR3 nucleotides are TGTGCCAGCAGCTTAGCCCAGGGTTTTCTCGATGAGCAGTTCTTC.

The rearrangement joins TRBV27 to TRBJ2-1; D is unresolved. The V and J ends lost 6 bases and 8 bases respectively, with 11 bases between them. The CDR3 contains 12 residues. Germline V gives CDR1 MNHEY, CDR2 SMNVEV (reference sequence). The CDR3 protein is CASRAPWDEQFF. CDR3 nucleotides: TGTGCCAGCAGAGCGCCCTGGGATGAGCAGTTCTTC.

This clone was picked up a small number of times. The V gene is TRBV7-3, the J gene TRBJ1-2; possibly TRBD1 for D (6 bases). There are 13 residues in the CDR3. The germline CDR1 and CDR2 sequences are SGHTA and FQGTGA. V was cut by 3 bases and J by 3 bases, with 8 bases left in between. Here the CDR3 reads CASSFEGDYGYTF. The CDR3 DNA reads as TGTGCCAGCAGCTTCGAGGGGGACTATGGCTACACCTTC.

In regard to this clone: The sample has other DNA sequences that encode this CDR3 too. The chain joins TRBV30 to TRBJ2-7; 11 nucleotides line up with TRBD1. V gave up 1 base and J gave up 3 bases; unmatched junction bases: 2. Germline V CDR1 and CDR2: GTSNPN, SVGIG (reference sequence). This CDR3 region has 14 residues. In DNA, the CDR3 is TGTGCCTGGAGTGGTGGGACAGGGGGCTACGAGCAGTACTTC. Its protein is CAWSGGTGGYEQYF. The full variable domain, with the rest looked up from reference TRBV30 and TRBJ2-7, is SQTIHQWPATLVQPVGSPLSLECTVEGTSNPNLYWYRQAAGRGLQLLFYSVGIGQISSEVPQNLSASRPQDRQFILSSKKLLLSDSGFYLCAWSGGTGGYEQYFGPGTRLTVT.

This chain links TRBV5-1 with TRBJ2-1; the match to TRBD2 covers 9 bases. This CDR3 spans 15 amino acids. The V gene's germline CDR1 is SGHRS and CDR2 YFSETQ. V lost 1 base to trimming and J lost 8 bases; unmatched junction nucleotides: 7. CDR3 DNA: TGCGCCAGCAGCTTGAATAGCGGGGGAGTCGATGAGCAGTTCTTC. This translates into CASSLNSGGVDEQFF.

This clone was observed at least ten times. This same CDR3 is encoded by further DNA sequences in the sample. The J gene is TRBJ2-5, the V gene TRBV4-3; 10 bases map to TRBD2. The CDR3 runs to 17 residues. The trim removed 0 bases at V and 1 base at J, leaving 5 bases unmatched. Germline V gene data show CDR1 as LGHNA and CDR2 as YSLEER. The CDR3 DNA follows: TGCGCCAGCAGCCAAGATTTCCGGACTAGCGGCCAAGAGACCCAGTACTTC. Translation: CASSQDFRTSGQETQYF.

The V and J genes are TRBV18 and TRBJ1-6; a weak D match, TRBD1 (6 bases). Trimming took 2 bases from V and 0 from J, leaving 20 bases between them. This CDR3 spans 20 amino acids. CDR1 is KGHSH and CDR2 is LQKENI in the germline V gene. CDR3 nucleotides: TGTGCCAGCTCACCAGTACAGGGAAGTGGGCCGAGCTCCTATAATTCACCCCTCCACTTT. It encodes CASSPVQGSGPSSYNSPLHF.

This clone turned up a few times. This sequence joins TRBV18 and TRBJ2-7, with 8 positions matching TRBD1. This CDR3 spans 13 amino acids. Losses at the gene ends were 4 bases for V and 10 bases for J; bases not matched to a gene: 9. CDR1 and CDR2 from the germline V gene are KGHSH and LQKENI. The CDR3 sequence is CASSLPGTGAQYF. Here the CDR3 DNA reads TGTGCCAGCTCACTCCCCGGGACAGGAGCCCAGTACTTC. The full variable domain, in which reference TRBV18 and TRBJ2-7 provide the parts outside the CDR3, is NAGVMQNPRHLVRRRGQEARLRCSPMKGHSHVYWYRQLPEEGLKFMVYLQKENIIDESGMPKERFSAEFPKEGPSILRIQQVVRGDSAAYFCASSLPGTGAQYFGPGTRLTVT.

The chain has TRBV4-1 and TRBJ1-1; 7 bases are a match to TRBD1. Germline V CDR1 and CDR2: MGHRA, YSYEKL. The V gene end was trimmed by 0 bases and the J gene end by 0 bases; junction bases not matched to a gene: 7. The CDR3 is 17 amino acids. The CDR3 DNA is TGCGCCAGCAGCCAAGATCCGACAGGGAGGGTGAACACTGAAGCTTTCTTT. This sequence encodes CASSQDPTGRVNTEAFF.

Concerning this clone: The same CDR3 also results from other DNA sequences found in this sample. The chain couples TRBV11-3 to TRBJ2-5; D uncertain. CDR1 and CDR2 from the germline V gene are SGHNT and YENEEA. Trimming stripped 1 base from V and 4 bases from J, with 4 bases between. The CDR3 totals 12 residues. CDR3 loop: CASSLGPETQYF. CDR3 DNA: TGTGCCAGCAGCTTAGGGCCAGAGACCCAGTACTTC.

The chain recombines TRBV7-8 with TRBJ1-2; 10 nucleotides match TRBD1. V trimming: 5 bases; J trimming: 4 bases; junction bases outside the gene matches: 7. Germline CDR1 and CDR2: SGHVS and FQNEAQ. CDR3 length equals 15 residues. CDR3 sequence: CASSQSTGGGYGYTF. The CDR3 nucleotides are TGTGCCAGCAGCCAATCGACAGGGGGCGGCTATGGCTACACCTTC.

This rearrangement joins TRBV5-5 to TRBJ2-5; tentatively, D is TRBD2 (6 bases). Germline CDR1 SGHKS, CDR2 YYEKEE (reference sequence). V dropped 2 bases and J dropped 7 bases, with 21 bases sitting between them. The CDR3 sequence is 16 residues long. For the CDR3, the DNA is TGTGCCAGCAGCTTAGCAACCTCCCAGGGACTGGGGACCCAGTACTTC. The encoded protein is CASSLATSQGLGTQYF. Drawing the rest from reference TRBV5-5 and TRBJ2-5, the complete variable domain is DAGVTQSPTHLIKTRGQQVTLRCSPISGHKSVSWYQQVLGQGPQFIFQYYEKEERGRGNFPDRFSARQFPNYSSELNVNALLLGDSALYLCASSLATSQGLGTQYFGPGTRLLVL.

The chain employs TRBV2 and TRBJ1-1; D not resolved. Germline V gives CDR1 SNHLY, CDR2 FYNNEI. This CDR3 is built from 13 residues. V shed 4 bases and J shed 1 base, with 7 bases lying between them. The CDR3 sequence: CASSVSENTEAFF. The CDR3 DNA follows: TGTGCCAGCAGTGTCTCGGAGAACACTGAAGCTTTCTTT.

The genes are TRBV25-1 and TRBJ1-1; 8 bases agree with TRBD1. The CDR3 consists of 14 residues. The V gene's germline CDR1 is MGHDK and CDR2 SYGVNS. Trimming took 3 bases from V and 4 from J; bases not matched to a gene: 4. CDR3 sequence: CASSEQGASTEAFF. CDR3 nucleotides: TGTGCCAGCAGTGAGCAGGGGGCATCCACTGAAGCTTTCTTT.

The chain couples TRBV6-1 to TRBJ2-5, with 9 bases that match TRBD1. CDR1 and CDR2 (germline): MNHNS, SASEGT. The CDR3 length is 15 residues. V was clipped by 4 bases and J by 4 bases; unmatched bases: 7. CDR3 residues: CASSGGTGQRETQYF. The DNA of the CDR3 is TGTGCCAGCAGTGGGGGGACAGGGCAGAGAGAGACCCAGTACTTC.